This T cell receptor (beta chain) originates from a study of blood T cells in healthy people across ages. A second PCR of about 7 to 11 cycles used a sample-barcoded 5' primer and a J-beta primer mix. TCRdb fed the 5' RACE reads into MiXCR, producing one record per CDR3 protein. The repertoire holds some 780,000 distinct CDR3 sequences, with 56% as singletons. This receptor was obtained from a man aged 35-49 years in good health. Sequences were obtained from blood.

The CDR3 DNA is TGTGCCAGCAGCTTAGTCGGGACAGAGTTTGAAGCTTTCTTT. This encodes CASSLVGTEFEAFF. This chain uses TRBV7-2 with TRBJ1-1; 7 bases match TRBD1. The V gene end was trimmed by 1 base and the J gene end by 7 bases; junction bases not matched to a gene: 6. This CDR3 comprises 14 residues. Germline CDR1 SGHTA, CDR2 FQGNSA.